This entry concerns a single T cell receptor beta chain. Its antigen is undetermined. The identical CDR3 is also encoded by other nucleotide sequences in the sample. Specified treatment: oral pan-JAK inhibitor, 5-10 mg twice daily. Collection of lesional scalp punch biopsies and peripheral blood was performed in alopecia areata patients. The data belong to a study of CD8+ T cells in alopecia areata. Overall study context: Treated patients received oral tofacitinib, 5 to 10 mg twice daily.

This CDR3 is built from 13 residues. Per germline, CDR1 SGHNT and CDR2 YYREEE (reference sequence). V lost 4 bases and J 0 bases, leaving 2 bases between the germline ends. Extracted RNA was reverse transcribed, and the resulting cDNA served as sequencing template. Profiled with immunoSEQ multiplex PCR; TCRdb holds only in-frame clones, not every one. The table has about 210,000 clones, 43% seen once. Findings and caveats of the study: It was lesional scalp, especially alopecia totalis/universalis, that showed higher clonality than normal scalp.

The sample consisted of CD4+ T cells sorted from blood, taken at approximately week 36, from a patient treated with tofacitinib. This clonotype was obtained from a human donor with alopecia areata. This chain connects TRBV5-4 to TRBJ2-6; D unresolved. CDR3 sequence: CASSLSGANVLTF. The CDR3 nucleotides read TGTGCCAGCAGCCTCTCTGGGGCCAACGTCCTGACTTTC.